The 13 T cell receptor beta chains listed next were all sequenced from one sample in a study of shared clonotypes between healthy human individuals. Sequencing was performed with immunoSEQ multiplex PCR; in TCRdb, only in-frame clones are kept and a portion is missing. The sample records under 2.5 million clones, around 90% being singletons. The sample comprised naive CD4+ T cells from PBMCs. Sample subset: CD45RA+ positively selected. These receptors all stem from a man between 18 and 35 years old in good health. Some clones in this sample may be carry-over from other donors' samples.

This chain joins TRBV4-2 and TRBJ2-1; D is uncertain. Germline values: CDR1 LGHNA, CDR2 YNFKEQ. This CDR3 has 16 residues. The V gene lost 0 bases and the J gene lost 8 bases, with 17 bases spanning the gap. CDR3 residues: CASSQEFDIPVDEQFF. The CDR3 DNA reads as TGTGCCAGCAGCCAAGAATTTGATATCCCCGTTGATGAGCAGTTCTTC.

This clone appeared once. This sequence joins TRBV28 and TRBJ1-5; D is uncertain. CDR1 is MDHEN, CDR2 SYDVKM, per germline. The V gene lost 5 bases and the J gene lost 5 bases, with 22 bases spanning the gap. The CDR3 sequence is 17 residues long. CDR3 in amino acids: CASSPTAFSLGDQPQHF. CDR3 bases: TGTGCCAGCAGTCCCACGGCCTTTTCCCTGGGCGATCAGCCCCAGCATTTT. The full variable domain, completed using reference TRBV28 and TRBJ1-5, is DVKVTQSSRYLVKRTGEKVFLECVQDMDHENMFWYRQDPGLGLRLIYFSYDVKMKEKGDIPEGYSVSREKKERFSLILESASTNQTSMYLCASSPTAFSLGDQPQHFGDGTRLSIL.

This CDR3 reads CASSIPSRRGPSGYTF. CDR3 DNA: TGTGCCAGTAGTATTCCCAGCAGACGGGGACCTAGCGGCTACACCTTC. The chain couples TRBV19 to TRBJ1-2; a weak D match, TRBD1 (5 bases). The CDR3 is 16 amino acids. Germline V gene lookup returns CDR1 LNHDA and CDR2 SQIVND (reference sequence). V gave up 3 bases and J gave up 8 bases, with 22 bases separating them. The full variable domain, rest sourced from reference TRBV19 and TRBJ1-2, is DGGITQSPKYLFRKEGQNVTLSCEQNLNHDAMYWYRQDPGQGLRLIYYSQIVNDFQKGDIAEGYSVSREKKESFPLTVTSAQKNPTAFYLCASSIPSRRGPSGYTFGSGTRLTVV.

This chain uses TRBV5-1 with TRBJ1-4; no definite D call. Germline V lookup: CDR1 SGHRS, CDR2 YFSETQ. With 3 bases removed from V and 5 bases from J, the gap between germline ends came to 11 bases. CDR3 length equals 14 residues. The CDR3 DNA reads TGCGCCAGCAGCTCGGGCAGAGAGAATGAAAAACTGTTTTTT. Its protein product is CASSSGRENEKLFF.

The gene calls are TRBV28 and TRBJ1-2; D is possibly TRBD1 (5 bases). CDR3 length equals 14 residues. Germline V lookup: CDR1 MDHEN, CDR2 SYDVKM. Trimming shortened V by 6 bases and J by 7 bases, and 18 bases separated the two germline ends. The DNA of the CDR3 is TGTGCCAGCAGGGAAGGCAGGGAAAGGAGTGGCTACACCTTC. Protein sequence: CASREGRERSGYTF.

The CDR3 DNA follows: TGTGCCAGCAATCCTGGTGGGTGGTACAGGGGCTCAGAGACCCAGTACTTC. It translates to CASNPGGWYRGSETQYF. The V gene is TRBV5-6, the J gene TRBJ2-5; 7 nucleotides align to TRBD1. V shed 6 bases and J 4 bases; nucleotides not matched to a gene: 18. The CDR3 spans 17 residues. The germline V gene has CDR1 SGHDT and CDR2 YYEEEE.

This chain connects TRBV10-3 to TRBJ2-7; TRBD1 matches 9 bases. V shed 6 bases, J shed 5 bases, and the junction held 8 bases outside the gene matches. In germline, CDR1 is ENHRY, CDR2 SYGVKD. The CDR3 extends over 14 amino acids. CDR3 DNA: TGTGCCATCAGAGCCGGGACAGGGATCGACGAGCAGTACTTC. It yields the protein CAIRAGTGIDEQYF.

The V gene is TRBV7-3, the J gene TRBJ2-1; 7 nucleotides match TRBD1. The germline CDR1 and CDR2 sequences are SGHTA and FQGTGA. V was pared by 3 bases and J by 9 bases, with 5 bases of the junction left unmatched. This CDR3 is 13 amino acids long. Here the CDR3 DNA reads TGTGCCAGCAGCTTTAGACAGGGTAGTGAGCAGTTCTTC. Amino acid sequence: CASSFRQGSEQFF.

The V and J genes are TRBV2 and TRBJ1-2; 10 nucleotides line up with TRBD1. The CDR3 consists of 13 residues. V shed 5 bases, J shed 6 bases, and the junction held 3 bases outside the gene matches. Germline V CDR1 and CDR2: SNHLY, FYNNEI. The CDR3 region is CASSPGQGNGYTF. The CDR3 DNA sequence: TGTGCCAGCAGTCCGGGACAGGGGAATGGCTACACCTTC.

The V gene is TRBV5-4, the J gene TRBJ1-2; 9 nucleotides align to TRBD1. With 4 bases clipped from V and 6 bases from J, the junction kept 10 bases outside the gene matches. The CDR3 is 15 amino acids. The germline V gene encodes CDR1 SGHNT and CDR2 YYREEE (reference sequence). The CDR3 reads CASSIRDRDKDGYTF. DNA of the CDR3: TGTGCCAGCAGCATCCGGGACAGGGATAAGGATGGCTACACCTTC. Full variable domain (outside the CDR3, taken from reference TRBV5-4 and TRBJ1-2): ETGVTQSPTHLIKTRGQQVTLRCSSQSGHNTVSWYQQALGQGPQFIFQYYREEENGRGNFPPRFSGLQFPNYSSELNVNALELDDSALYLCASSIRDRDKDGYTFGSGTRLTVV.

The count of this clone is one. This chain uses TRBV7-9 with TRBJ2-3; D is possibly TRBD1 or TRBD2 (5 bases each). CDR1 is SEHNR and CDR2 is FQNEAQ in the germline V gene (reference sequence). V gave up 4 bases and J gave up 4 bases, with 12 bases separating them. The CDR3 has 14 amino acids. Here the CDR3 DNA reads TGTGCCAGCAGCTCATCCGGGGCGGCAGATACGCAGTATTTT. Residues: CASSSSGAADTQYF.

The V and J genes are TRBV6-1 and TRBJ2-2; D possibly corresponds to TRBD2 (5 bases). This CDR3 contains 14 residues. V gave up 2 bases and J gave up 1 base, with 5 bases separating them. CDR1 is MNHNS, CDR2 SASEGT, per germline. CDR3 sequence reads: CASSESGNTGELFF. In DNA, the CDR3 is TGTGCCAGCAGTGAAAGCGGGAACACCGGGGAGCTGTTTTTT.

On this clone itself: Other nucleotide sequences from this sample produce the same CDR3. The chain carries TRBV10-3 and TRBJ2-1, with TRBD2 matching 7 bases. Germline V gene data show CDR1 as ENHRY and CDR2 as SYGVKD. Losses at the gene ends were 4 bases for V and 6 bases for J; bases not matched to a gene: 3. This CDR3 spans 13 amino acids. The CDR3 loop is CAISGREGNEQFF. The CDR3 DNA reads as TGTGCCATCAGTGGCAGGGAGGGCAATGAGCAGTTCTTC.